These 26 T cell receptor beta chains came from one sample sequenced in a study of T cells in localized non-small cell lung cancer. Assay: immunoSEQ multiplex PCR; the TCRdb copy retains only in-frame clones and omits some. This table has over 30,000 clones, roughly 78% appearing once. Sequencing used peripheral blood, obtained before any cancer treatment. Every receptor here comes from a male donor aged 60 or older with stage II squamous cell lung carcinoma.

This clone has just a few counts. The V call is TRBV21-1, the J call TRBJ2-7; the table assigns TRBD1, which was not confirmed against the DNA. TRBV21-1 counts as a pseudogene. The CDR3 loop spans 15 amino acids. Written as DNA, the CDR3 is TGTGCCAGCAGCCAAGGAAGGGGCCCTGCCTACGAGCAGTACTTC. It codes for CASSQGRGPAYEQYF.

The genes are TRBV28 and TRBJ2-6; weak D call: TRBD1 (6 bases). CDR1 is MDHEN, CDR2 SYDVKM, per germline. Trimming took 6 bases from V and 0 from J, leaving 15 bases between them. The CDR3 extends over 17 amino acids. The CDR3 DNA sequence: TGTGCCAGCAGCCTCCAGGACAGTCCCTCTGGGGCCAACGTCCTGACTTTC. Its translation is CASSLQDSPSGANVLTF.

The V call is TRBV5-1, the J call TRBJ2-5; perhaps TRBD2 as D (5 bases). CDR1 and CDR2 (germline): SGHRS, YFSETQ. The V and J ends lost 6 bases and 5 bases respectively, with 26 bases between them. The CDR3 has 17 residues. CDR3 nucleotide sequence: TGCGCCAGCAACCAAGCAAAGGGCGGGTTAGGTGGTGAGACCCAGTACTTC. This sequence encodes CASNQAKGGLGGETQYF.

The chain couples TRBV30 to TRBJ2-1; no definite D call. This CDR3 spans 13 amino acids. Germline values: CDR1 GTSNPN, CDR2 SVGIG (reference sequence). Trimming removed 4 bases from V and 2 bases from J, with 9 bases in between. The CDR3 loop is CAWNRVPYNEQFF. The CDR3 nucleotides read TGTGCCTGGAACCGGGTGCCCTACAATGAGCAGTTCTTC.

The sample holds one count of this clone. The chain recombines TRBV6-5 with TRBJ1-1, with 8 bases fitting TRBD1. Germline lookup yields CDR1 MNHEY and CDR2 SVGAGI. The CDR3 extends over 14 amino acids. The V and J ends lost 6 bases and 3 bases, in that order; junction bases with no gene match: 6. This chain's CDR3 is CASSRQGLYTEAFF. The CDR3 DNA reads TGTGCCAGCAGCCGACAGGGGTTGTACACTGAAGCTTTCTTT.

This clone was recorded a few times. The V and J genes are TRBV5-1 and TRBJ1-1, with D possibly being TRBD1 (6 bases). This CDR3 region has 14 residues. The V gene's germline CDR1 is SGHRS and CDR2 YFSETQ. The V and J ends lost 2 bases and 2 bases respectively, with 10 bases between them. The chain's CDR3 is CASSLQGTNTEAFF. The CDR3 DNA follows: TGCGCCAGCAGCTTACAGGGAACCAACACTGAAGCTTTCTTT.

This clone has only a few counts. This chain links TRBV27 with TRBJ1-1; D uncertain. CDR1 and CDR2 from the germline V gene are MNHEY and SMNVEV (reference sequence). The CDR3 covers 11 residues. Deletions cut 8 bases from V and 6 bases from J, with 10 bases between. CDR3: CASRDNAEAFF. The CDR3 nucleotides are TGTGCCAGCCGTGATAACGCTGAAGCTTTCTTT.

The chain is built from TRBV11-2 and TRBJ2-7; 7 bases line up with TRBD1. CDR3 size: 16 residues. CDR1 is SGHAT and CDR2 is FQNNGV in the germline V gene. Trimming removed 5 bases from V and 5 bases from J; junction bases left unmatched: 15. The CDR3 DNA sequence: TGTGCCAGCAGCATTAGACAGGGTTGGTATGGCCACGAGCAGTACTTC. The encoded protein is CASSIRQGWYGHEQYF.

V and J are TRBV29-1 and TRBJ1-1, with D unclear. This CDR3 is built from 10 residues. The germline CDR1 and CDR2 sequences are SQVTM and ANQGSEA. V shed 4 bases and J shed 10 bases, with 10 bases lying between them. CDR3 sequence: CSVAEGRAFF. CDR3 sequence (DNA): TGCAGCGTTGCGGAGGGCAGAGCTTTCTTT.

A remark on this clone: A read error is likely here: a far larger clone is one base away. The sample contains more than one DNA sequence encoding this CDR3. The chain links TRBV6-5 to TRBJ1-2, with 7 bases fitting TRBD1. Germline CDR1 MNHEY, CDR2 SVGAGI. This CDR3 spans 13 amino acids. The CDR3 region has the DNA TGTGCCAGCAGCCCGCAGGGGGACTATGGCTACACTTTC. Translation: CASSPQGDYGYTF.

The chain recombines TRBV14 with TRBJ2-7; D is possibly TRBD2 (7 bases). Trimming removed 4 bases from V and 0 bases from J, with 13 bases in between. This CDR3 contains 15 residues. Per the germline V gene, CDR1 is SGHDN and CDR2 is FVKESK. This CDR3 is CASSRLGGASYEQYF. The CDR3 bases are TGTGCCAGCAGCCGTTTAGGGGGGGCCTCCTACGAGCAGTACTTC.

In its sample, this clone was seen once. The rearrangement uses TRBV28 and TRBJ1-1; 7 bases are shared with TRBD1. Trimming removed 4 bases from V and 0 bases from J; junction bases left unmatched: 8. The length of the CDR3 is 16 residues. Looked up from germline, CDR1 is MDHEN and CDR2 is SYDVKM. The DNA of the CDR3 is TGTGCCAGCAGTTCTCCCGGGACAGCCTTGAACACTGAAGCTTTCTTT. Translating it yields CASSSPGTALNTEAFF.

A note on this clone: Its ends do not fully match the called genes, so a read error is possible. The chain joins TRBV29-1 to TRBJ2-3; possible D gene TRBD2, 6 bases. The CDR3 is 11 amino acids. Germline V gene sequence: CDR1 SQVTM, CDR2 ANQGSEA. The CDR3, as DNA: TGCAGCGTTACTAGCACGGATACGCAGTATTTT. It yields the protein CSVTSTDTQYF.

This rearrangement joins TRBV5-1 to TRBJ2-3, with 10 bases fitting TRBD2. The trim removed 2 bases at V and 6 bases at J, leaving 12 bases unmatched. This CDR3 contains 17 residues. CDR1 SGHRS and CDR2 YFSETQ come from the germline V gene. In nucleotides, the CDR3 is TGCGCCAGCAGCTTCGCCGAGACTAGCGGGTTTGCGGATACGCAGTATTTT. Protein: CASSFAETSGFADTQYF.

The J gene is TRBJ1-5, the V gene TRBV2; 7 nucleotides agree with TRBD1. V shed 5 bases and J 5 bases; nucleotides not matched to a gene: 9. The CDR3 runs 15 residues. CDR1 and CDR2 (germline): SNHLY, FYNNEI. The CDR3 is CASSRSQGNDQPQHF. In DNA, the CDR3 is TGTGCCAGCAGTAGGTCACAGGGGAACGATCAGCCCCAGCATTTT.

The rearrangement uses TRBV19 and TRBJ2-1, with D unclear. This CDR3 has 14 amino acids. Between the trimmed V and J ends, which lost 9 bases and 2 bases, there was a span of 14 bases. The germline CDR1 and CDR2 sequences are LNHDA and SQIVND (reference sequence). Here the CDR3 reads CASAGPLTYNEQFF. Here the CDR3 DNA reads TGTGCCAGCGCCGGACCCCTGACCTACAATGAGCAGTTCTTC. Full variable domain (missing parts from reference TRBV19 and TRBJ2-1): DGGITQSPKYLFRKEGQNVTLSCEQNLNHDAMYWYRQDPGQGLRLIYYSQIVNDFQKGDIAEGYSVSREKKESFPLTVTSAQKNPTAFYLCASAGPLTYNEQFFGPGTRLTVL.

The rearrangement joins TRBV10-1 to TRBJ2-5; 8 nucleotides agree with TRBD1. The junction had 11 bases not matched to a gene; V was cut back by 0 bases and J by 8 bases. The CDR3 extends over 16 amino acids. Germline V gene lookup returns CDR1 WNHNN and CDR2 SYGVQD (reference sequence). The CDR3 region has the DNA TGCGCCAGCAGTGAGTCGAACAGGGGGGCCTTCAGAACCCAGTACTTC. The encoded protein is CASSESNRGAFRTQYF.

CDR3 amino acids: CATKREGDTEAFF. The CDR3 region has the DNA TGTGCCACGAAAAGGGAGGGGGACACTGAAGCTTTCTTT. The chain recombines TRBV15 with TRBJ1-1, with TRBD1 as a possible D gene (6 bases). The CDR3 is made up of 13 amino acids. Per the germline V gene, CDR1 is LNHNV and CDR2 is YYDKDF (reference sequence). The V end lost 9 bases, the J end lost 3 bases, and 14 bases lay between the germline ends. The entire variable domain, with the rest obtained from reference TRBV15 and TRBJ1-1, is as follows: DAMVIQNPRYQVTQFGKPVTLSCSQTLNHNVMYWYQQKSSQAPKLLFHYYDKDFNNEADTPDNFQSRRPNTSFCFLDIRSPGLGDTAMYLCATKREGDTEAFFGQGTRLTVV.

The CDR3 sequence: CASSSGLFDYEQYF. As DNA, the CDR3 is TGTGCCAGCAGCTCGGGACTCTTTGACTACGAGCAGTACTTC. The chain employs TRBV5-5 and TRBJ2-7; maybe TRBD2 (6 bases). The CDR3 runs 14 residues. V shed 3 bases and J shed 3 bases, with 13 bases lying between them. Germline V gene data show CDR1 as SGHKS and CDR2 as YYEKEE (reference sequence).

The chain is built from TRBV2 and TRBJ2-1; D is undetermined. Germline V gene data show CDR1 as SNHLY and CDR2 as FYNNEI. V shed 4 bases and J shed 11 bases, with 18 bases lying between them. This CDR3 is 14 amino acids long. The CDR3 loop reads CASSVQAGQLKQFF. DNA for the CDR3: TGTGCCAGCAGTGTGCAAGCCGGCCAGCTGAAGCAGTTCTTC.

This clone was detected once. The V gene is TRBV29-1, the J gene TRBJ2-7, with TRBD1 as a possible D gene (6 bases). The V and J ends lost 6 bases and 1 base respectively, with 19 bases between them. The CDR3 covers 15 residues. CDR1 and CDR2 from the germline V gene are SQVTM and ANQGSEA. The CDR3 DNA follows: TGCAGCGTGACGGTATGGGGGACACCGTCCTACGAGCAGTACTTC. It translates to CSVTVWGTPSYEQYF.

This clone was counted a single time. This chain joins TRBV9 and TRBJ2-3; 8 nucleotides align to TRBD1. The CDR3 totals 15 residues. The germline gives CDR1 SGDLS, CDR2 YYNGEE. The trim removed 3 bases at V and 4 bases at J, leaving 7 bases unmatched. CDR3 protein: CASSGGTGSADTQYF. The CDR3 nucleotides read TGTGCCAGCAGCGGCGGGACAGGATCTGCAGATACGCAGTATTTT.

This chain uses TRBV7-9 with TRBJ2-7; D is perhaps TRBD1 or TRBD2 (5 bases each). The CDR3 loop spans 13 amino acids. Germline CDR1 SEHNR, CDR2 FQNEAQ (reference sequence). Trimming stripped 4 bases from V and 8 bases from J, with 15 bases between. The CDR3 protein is CASSSGLEGKQYF. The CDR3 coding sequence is TGTGCCAGCAGCTCCGGACTCGAGGGGAAGCAGTACTTC.

CDR3 amino acids: CASSPDSTLAGNQPQHF. The CDR3 DNA follows: TGTGCCAGCTCACCGGACTCGACCCTGGCGGGCAATCAGCCCCAGCATTTT. The chain recombines TRBV18 with TRBJ1-5; D not resolved. The CDR3 is 17 amino acids. Germline loops: CDR1 KGHSH, CDR2 LQKENI. V was trimmed by 3 bases and J by 2 bases, leaving 17 bases between them.

This CDR3 reads CASSDQLVEQFF. The CDR3 DNA is TGTGCCAGCAGTGACCAGTTGGTTGAGCAGTTCTTC. This chain uses TRBV2 with TRBJ2-1; D call uncertain. V was pared by 3 bases and J by 9 bases, with 9 bases between. This CDR3 spans 12 amino acids. The V gene's germline CDR1 is SNHLY and CDR2 FYNNEI.

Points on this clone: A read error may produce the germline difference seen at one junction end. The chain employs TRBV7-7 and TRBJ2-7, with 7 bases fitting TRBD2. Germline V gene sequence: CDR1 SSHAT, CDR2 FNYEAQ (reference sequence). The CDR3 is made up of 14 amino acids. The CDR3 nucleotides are TGTGCTAGCAGCTTAGAAGCGGGGCTCGGGGAGCAGTACTTC. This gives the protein CASSLEAGLGEQYF.